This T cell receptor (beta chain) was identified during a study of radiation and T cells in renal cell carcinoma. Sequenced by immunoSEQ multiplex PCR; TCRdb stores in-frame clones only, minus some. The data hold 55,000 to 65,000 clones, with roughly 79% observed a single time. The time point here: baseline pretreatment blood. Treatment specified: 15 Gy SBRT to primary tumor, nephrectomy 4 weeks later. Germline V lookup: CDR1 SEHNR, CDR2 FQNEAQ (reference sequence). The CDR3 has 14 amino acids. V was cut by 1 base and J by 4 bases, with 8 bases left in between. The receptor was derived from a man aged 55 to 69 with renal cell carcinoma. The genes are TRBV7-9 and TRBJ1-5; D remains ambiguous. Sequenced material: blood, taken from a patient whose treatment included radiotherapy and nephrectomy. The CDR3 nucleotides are TGTGCCAGCAGCTTAGGGTCGGCGAATCAGCCCCAGCATTTT. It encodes CASSLGSANQPQHF. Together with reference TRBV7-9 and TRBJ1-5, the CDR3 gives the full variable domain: DTGVSQNPRHKITKRGQNVTFRCDPISEHNRLYWYRQTLGQGPEFLTYFQNEAQLEKSRLLSDRFSAERPKGSFSTLEIQRTEQGDSAMYLCASSLGSANQPQHFGDGTRLSIL.